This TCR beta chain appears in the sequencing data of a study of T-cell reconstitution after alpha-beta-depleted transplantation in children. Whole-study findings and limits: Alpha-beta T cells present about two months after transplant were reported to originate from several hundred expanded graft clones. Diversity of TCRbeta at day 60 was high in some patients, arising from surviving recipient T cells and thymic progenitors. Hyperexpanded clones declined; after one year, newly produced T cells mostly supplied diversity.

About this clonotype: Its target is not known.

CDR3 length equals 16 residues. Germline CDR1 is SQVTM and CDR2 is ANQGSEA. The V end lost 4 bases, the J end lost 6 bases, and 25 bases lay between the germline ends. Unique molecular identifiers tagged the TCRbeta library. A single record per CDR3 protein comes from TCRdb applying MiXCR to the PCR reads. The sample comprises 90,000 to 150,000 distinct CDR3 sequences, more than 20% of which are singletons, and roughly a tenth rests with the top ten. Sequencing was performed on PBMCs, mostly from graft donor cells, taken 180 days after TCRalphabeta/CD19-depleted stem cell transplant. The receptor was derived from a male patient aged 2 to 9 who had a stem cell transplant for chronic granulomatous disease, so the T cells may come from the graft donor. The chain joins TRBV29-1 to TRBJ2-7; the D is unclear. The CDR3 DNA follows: TGCAGCGTTGGTAGCTCGCCGCGCCTCCCCAACAGCGAGCAGTACTTC. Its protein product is CSVGSSPRLPNSEQYF.